These 22 T cell receptor beta chains share one sample of origin, sequenced in a study of blood T cell repertoires in COVID-19. Assay used: immunoSEQ multiplex PCR; TCRdb lists only in-frame clones, some missing. The data show roughly 290,000 clones, approximately 83% seen once. The sequencing sample was made of peripheral blood. The source of these receptors is an older person with COVID-19, enrolled during active disease.

This clone has more than one count but fewer than ten. The rearrangement uses TRBV19 and TRBJ2-7; 7 bases map to TRBD1. The CDR3 length is 12 residues. The germline gives CDR1 LNHDA, CDR2 SQIVND (reference sequence). With V trimmed by 3 bases and J by 8 bases, 4 bases remained unmatched. CDR3 in amino acids: CASSIGTEQQYF. In DNA form, the CDR3 reads TGTGCCAGTAGTATCGGGACAGAACAGCAGTACTTC.

This clone was counted a single time. The chain combines TRBV19 with TRBJ2-7; 10 bases agree with TRBD1. This CDR3 spans 13 amino acids. After removal of 10 bases from V and 7 bases from J, the junction contained 10 bases not matched to a gene. CDR1 and CDR2 from the germline V gene are LNHDA and SQIVND (reference sequence). CDR3 sequence (DNA): TGTGCCACCACCCCGGGACAGGGGTGGGAGCAGTACTTC. It yields the protein CATTPGQGWEQYF.

The chain joins TRBV6-5 to TRBJ1-6; D remains ambiguous. The CDR3 is 15 amino acids. V was clipped by 2 bases and J by 8 bases, with 13 bases between them. Looked up from germline, CDR1 is MNHEY and CDR2 is SVGAGI. The CDR3 bases are TGTGCCAGCAGTTACAGAGGGTTGCGATATTCACCCCTCCACTTT. This gives the protein CASSYRGLRYSPLHF.

The chain uses TRBV12-3 or TRBV12-4 and TRBJ2-5; D call uncertain. The length of the CDR3 is 13 residues. V lost 0 bases to trimming and J lost 6 bases, with 8 bases between them. The CDR3 DNA reads as TGTGCCAGCAGTTTAGCCCGTTGGCAGACCCAGTACTTC. As protein: CASSLARWQTQYF.

The count of this clone is one. The chain employs TRBV5-1 and TRBJ1-1, with no clear D. This CDR3 has 14 residues. Per germline, CDR1 SGHRS and CDR2 YFSETQ. Between the trimmed V and J ends, which lost 4 bases and 0 bases, there was a span of 10 bases. CDR3 bases: TGCGCCAGCAGCCCCAGACAAATGAACACTGAAGCTTTCTTT. This translates into CASSPRQMNTEAFF.

CDR3 amino acids: CASSPIQGRLEKLFF. CDR3 nucleotides: TGTGCCAGCAGCCCGATACAGGGTCGGTTAGAAAAACTGTTTTTT. The rearrangement joins TRBV7-2 to TRBJ1-4; D might be TRBD1 (6 bases). This CDR3 has 15 amino acids. Trimming removed 5 bases from V and 8 bases from J, with 18 bases in between. Per germline, CDR1 SGHTA and CDR2 FQGNSA. Drawing the rest from reference TRBV7-2 and TRBJ1-4, the complete variable domain is GAGVSQSPSNKVTEKGKDVELRCDPISGHTALYWYRQSLGQGLEFLIYFQGNSAPDKSGLPSDRFSAERTGGSVSTLTIQRTQQEDSAVYLCASSPIQGRLEKLFFGSGTQLSVL.

The rearrangement links TRBV25-1 to TRBJ2-5; TRBD2 matches at 9 bases. V dropped 4 bases and J dropped 4; count of bases not matched to a gene: 4. Per the germline V gene, CDR1 is MGHDK and CDR2 is SYGVNS. This CDR3 spans 14 amino acids. The CDR3 nucleotides are TGTGCCAGCAGTGCGGCGGGAGGGCCAGAGACCCAGTACTTC. It specifies CASSAAGGPETQYF. The variable domain in full, with the rest retrieved from reference TRBV25-1 and TRBJ2-5, is EADIYQTPRYLVIGTGKKITLECSQTMGHDKMYWYQQDPGMELHLIHYSYGVNSTEKGDLSSESTVSRIRTEHFPLTLESARPSHTSQYLCASSAAGGPETQYFGPGTRLLVL.

This clone was found a few times. The chain is built from TRBV19 and TRBJ2-7; D is possibly TRBD2 (6 bases). Between the trimmed V and J ends, which lost 2 bases and 7 bases, there was a span of 12 bases. CDR3 length equals 13 residues. The V gene's germline CDR1 is LNHDA and CDR2 SQIVND (reference sequence). The CDR3 nucleotides are TGTGCCAGTAGTATAAGCGGGCGAAGGGAGCAGTACTTC. Translating it yields CASSISGRREQYF.

The chain is built from TRBV5-5 and TRBJ1-4; D remains unclear. Trimming removed 0 bases from V and 5 bases from J, with 11 bases in between. The length of the CDR3 is 15 residues. Looked up from germline, CDR1 is SGHKS and CDR2 is YYEKEE (reference sequence). This CDR3 reads CASSLGDLPNEKLFF. The CDR3 nucleotides read TGTGCCAGCAGCTTGGGTGACTTACCAAATGAAAAACTGTTTTTT.

The chain joins TRBV5-5 to TRBJ1-1; tentative D call: TRBD1 (6 bases). Trimming shortened V by 3 bases and J by 0 bases, and 12 bases separated the two germline ends. Germline CDR1 reads SGHKS; CDR2 reads YYEKEE (reference sequence). The CDR3 spans 15 residues. CDR3 sequence: CASSYDRIMNTEAFF. CDR3 sequence (DNA): TGTGCCAGCAGCTATGACAGGATCATGAACACTGAAGCTTTCTTT.

This sequence joins TRBV27 and TRBJ2-3, with TRBD2 as a possible D gene (7 bases). V dropped 5 bases and J dropped 2 bases, with 20 bases sitting between them. This CDR3 has 17 amino acids. Germline CDR1 and CDR2: MNHEY and SMNVEV (reference sequence). The CDR3 bases are TGTGCCAGCAGTCCACGGAGGGGGGGACTCCCCACAGATACGCAGTATTTT. Translation gives CASSPRRGGLPTDTQYF.

This chain joins TRBV7-3 and TRBJ1-6; 7 bases match TRBD1. Trimming cost V 5 bases and J 9 bases; bases outside gene matches: 7. Germline CDR1 and CDR2: SGHTA and FQGTGA. The CDR3 length is 14 residues. CDR3: CASSQTGSGSPLHF. In DNA form, the CDR3 reads TGTGCCAGCAGCCAGACAGGGTCTGGTTCACCCCTCCACTTT.

Turning to this clone: The sample contains more than one DNA sequence encoding this CDR3. The rearrangement joins TRBV19 to TRBJ2-2; D is unresolved. CDR1 LNHDA and CDR2 SQIVND come from the germline V gene (reference sequence). V shed 3 bases and J shed 3 bases, with 8 bases lying between them. The CDR3 is made up of 14 amino acids. Written as DNA, the CDR3 is TGTGCCAGTAGTATTAACCGAGACACCGGGGAGCTGTTTTTT. It specifies CASSINRDTGELFF.

CDR3 region: CASSRQGVRSPLHF. CDR3 sequence (DNA): TGTGCCAGCAGCCGCCAGGGGGTTAGGTCACCCCTCCACTTT. The genes are TRBV7-2 and TRBJ1-6; 7 positions match TRBD1. The V and J ends lost 5 bases and 10 bases, in that order; junction bases with no gene match: 8. Germline assignment: CDR1 SGHTA and CDR2 FQGNSA. The CDR3 loop spans 14 amino acids. The complete variable domain, with remaining parts taken from reference TRBV7-2 and TRBJ1-6, reads GAGVSQSPSNKVTEKGKDVELRCDPISGHTALYWYRQSLGQGLEFLIYFQGNSAPDKSGLPSDRFSAERTGGSVSTLTIQRTQQEDSAVYLCASSRQGVRSPLHFGNGTRLTVT.

The chain uses TRBV18 and TRBJ1-5, with 8 bases identical to TRBD1. The V segment lost 4 bases and the J segment 8 bases; nucleotides outside the gene matches: 10. The germline V gene encodes CDR1 KGHSH and CDR2 LQKENI. The CDR3 loop spans 15 amino acids. The CDR3 region has the DNA TGTGCCAGCTCACTAGGGGCAGGGGGCTTAGAGCCCCAGCATTTT. This encodes CASSLGAGGLEPQHF.

This rearrangement joins TRBV29-1 to TRBJ2-1; D is perhaps TRBD1 or TRBD2 (5 bases each). Germline CDR1 SQVTM, CDR2 ANQGSEA. This CDR3 region has 11 residues. The V end lost 7 bases, the J end lost 5 bases, and 9 bases lay between the germline ends. The CDR3 is CSGGPNNEQFF. The CDR3 DNA sequence: TGCAGCGGGGGACCTAACAATGAGCAGTTCTTC.

This clone was seen only once. The chain has TRBV24-1 and TRBJ2-2, with D possibly being TRBD2 (5 bases). Germline V gives CDR1 KGHDR, CDR2 SFDVKD. The V end lost 4 bases, the J end lost 5 bases, and 13 bases lay between the germline ends. This CDR3 has 15 amino acids. The CDR3 loop reads CATSDVGSGTGELFF. For the CDR3, the DNA is TGTGCCACCAGTGACGTTGGGAGTGGTACCGGGGAGCTGTTTTTT.

The chain carries TRBV28 and TRBJ1-5; TRBD1 is a possible D gene (5 bases). V shed 10 bases and J shed 4 bases, with 17 bases lying between them. CDR1 is MDHEN and CDR2 is SYDVKM in the germline V gene. The CDR3 contains 14 residues. The CDR3 region is CAILQGLKNQPQHF. The CDR3 DNA follows: TGTGCCATTTTGCAGGGACTAAAAAATCAGCCCCAGCATTTT. The variable domain in full, completed from reference TRBV28 and TRBJ1-5, reads DVKVTQSSRYLVKRTGEKVFLECVQDMDHENMFWYRQDPGLGLRLIYFSYDVKMKEKGDIPEGYSVSREKKERFSLILESASTNQTSMYLCAILQGLKNQPQHFGDGTRLSIL.

This clone has a handful of counts. The V and J genes are TRBV28 and TRBJ2-7; D gene uncertain. The CDR3 length is 12 residues. The V gene's germline CDR1 is MDHEN and CDR2 SYDVKM. The V end lost 9 bases, the J end lost 6 bases, and 15 bases lay between the germline ends. The CDR3: CASRSPGSEQYF. The CDR3, as DNA: TGTGCCAGTCGGTCCCCAGGCAGCGAGCAGTACTTC.

This clone was picked up one time. The chain has TRBV27 and TRBJ2-1, with D possibly being TRBD1 (6 bases). Germline CDR1 and CDR2: MNHEY and SMNVEV (reference sequence). This CDR3 is built from 16 residues. Trimming removed 4 bases from V and 4 bases from J, with 17 bases in between. CDR3 in amino acids: CASSSTGLELYNEQFF. The CDR3 DNA is TGTGCCAGCAGTTCAACAGGGCTGGAATTGTACAATGAGCAGTTCTTC.

The chain carries TRBV5-5 and TRBJ2-2; no clear D. Trimming took 1 base from V and 1 from J, leaving 11 bases between them. CDR1 and CDR2 from the germline V gene are SGHKS and YYEKEE (reference sequence). There are 16 residues in the CDR3. The CDR3 nucleotides read TGTGCCAGCAGCTTGTTCGCGGAACTGAACACCGGGGAGCTGTTTTTT. Protein product: CASSLFAELNTGELFF.

This clone appeared a few times. The V call is TRBV6-5, the J call TRBJ2-7; tentatively, D is TRBD2 (6 bases). Germline V gives CDR1 MNHEY, CDR2 SVGAGI. The CDR3 is 14 residues long. V lost 2 bases and J lost 1, with 9 bases in between. CDR3 loop: CASSYLAGSYEQYF. The CDR3 bases are TGTGCCAGCAGTTACCTCGCGGGGTCCTACGAGCAGTACTTC.